The clone carrying this T cell receptor beta chain was found many times. The CDR3 extends over 15 amino acids. CDR1 SGHRS and CDR2 YFSETQ come from the germline V gene. Unmatched junction bases numbered 2, after V lost 3 bases and J lost 6 bases. This sample was taken from a study of T cells in Graves' hyperthyroidism and ophthalmopathy. From RNA transcripts, TCR beta CDR3 regions were amplified. TCR CDR3 regions were first amplified by RT-PCR with HTBI primers. Using its own MiXCR run on the multiplex PCR reads, TCRdb lists one record per CDR3 protein. Seen here are approximately 710,000 distinct CDR3 sequences, roughly 17% observed once, and the top ten hold about 14%.

The sequenced sample consisted of blood. The genes are TRBV5-1 and TRBJ2-1, with 14 bases lining up with TRBD2. This TCR derives from a man aged 50-60 years with Graves' hyperthyroidism. The CDR3 nucleotides are TGCGCCAGCAGCTCCGGGACTAGCGGGGGCAATGAGCAGTTCTTC. It encodes CASSSGTSGGNEQFF. The whole variable domain, remainder taken from reference TRBV5-1 and TRBJ2-1, is KAGVTQTPRYLIKTRGQQVTLSCSPISGHRSVSWYQQTPGQGLQFLFEYFSETQRNKGNFPGRFSGRQFSNSRSEMNVSTLELGDSALYLCASSSGTSGGNEQFFGPGTRLTVL.